This T cell receptor beta chain is drawn from a study of T-cell reconstitution after alpha-beta-depleted transplantation in children. Construction of the TCRbeta library involved unique molecular identifiers. TCRdb processed the PCR reads anew with MiXCR; each CDR3 protein has one entry. The table includes more than 400,000 distinct CDR3 sequences, 10% to 12% detected once. The length of the CDR3 is 15 residues. V dropped 4 bases and J dropped 3 bases, with 17 bases sitting between them. Germline assignment: CDR1 SGHRS and CDR2 YFSETQ. This clonotype was counted between two and nine times. The sequencing used PBMCs, mostly from graft donor cells, collected 180 days after TCRalphabeta/CD19-depleted stem cell transplant. This clonotype was sampled from a female patient aged 2-10 years who had a stem cell transplant for aplastic anemia, so the T cells may come from the graft donor. The chain uses TRBV5-1 and TRBJ2-7, with D perhaps TRBD1 or TRBD2 (6 bases each). The DNA for the CDR3 is TGCGCCAGCAGCGGGGGTGCGGGACAATACTACGAGCAGTACTTC. Translation gives CASSGGAGQYYEQYF.